The clone carrying this TCR beta chain was recorded many times. Antigen specificity is unknown. An end of the junction differs from the germline gene, which may be a read error. PCR was performed a second time for about 6 to 12 cycles using a sample-barcoded 5' primer and a J-beta primer mix. TCRdb re-derived calls from the 5' RACE reads in MiXCR, one entry per CDR3 protein. The sample records 650,000 to 700,000 distinct CDR3 sequences, under 65% being singletons. This entry comes from a study of blood T cells in healthy people across ages. Study-wide findings and caveats: There was no known CMV status for donors, so expanded clonotype changes were possibly confounded. Samples with more naive T cells showed higher observed beta diversity.

This sequence originates from a woman older than 75 in good health. Input material: blood.

The CDR3 reads CASSSGLPYEQYF. CDR3 DNA: TGCGCCAGCAGCTCGGGACTTCCCTACGAGCAGTACTTC. The chain combines TRBV3-1 with TRBJ2-7; D is perhaps TRBD2 (6 bases). The length of the CDR3 is 13 residues. Germline V gives CDR1 LGHDT, CDR2 YNNKEL (reference sequence).